These 24 T cell receptor beta chains were all obtained from the same sample, sequenced in a study of blood T cell repertoires in COVID-19. Assay used: immunoSEQ multiplex PCR; TCRdb lists only in-frame clones, some missing. The sample contains tens of thousands of clones, over 70% of which appear only once. Material for sequencing was peripheral blood. These receptors all come from a human donor with active or convalescent COVID-19. The donor label of this sample is uncertain.

The chain carries TRBV6-5 and TRBJ2-6; D is uncertain. The CDR3 sequence is 12 residues long. The germline gives CDR1 MNHEY, CDR2 SVGAGI. V lost 0 bases, J lost 14 bases, and 8 bases lay in between. The CDR3 region is CASSYSNSILTF. The CDR3 DNA is TGTGCCAGCAGTTACTCTAACTCGATCCTGACTTTC.

This chain uses TRBV18 with TRBJ2-5; TRBD2 agrees at 11 bases. CDR1 KGHSH and CDR2 LQKENI come from the germline V gene. The CDR3 is 16 residues long. Losses at the gene ends were 3 bases for V and 1 base for J; bases not matched to a gene: 4. The DNA of the CDR3 is TGTGCCAGCTCACCCGGACTAGCGGGCTTCCAAGAGACCCAGTACTTC. Translation gives CASSPGLAGFQETQYF.

The V gene is TRBV5-1, the J gene TRBJ1-1; 7 nucleotides line up with TRBD1. Trimming at V came to 7 bases and at J to 0 bases, leaving 15 bases not matched to a gene. The CDR3 loop spans 17 amino acids. Germline loops: CDR1 SGHRS, CDR2 YFSETQ. As DNA, the CDR3 is TGCGCCAGCCAGAAATGGACAGGTGGTAACTTGAACACTGAAGCTTTCTTT. Translated, it gives CASQKWTGGNLNTEAFF. Full variable domain (missing parts from reference TRBV5-1 and TRBJ1-1): KAGVTQTPRYLIKTRGQQVTLSCSPISGHRSVSWYQQTPGQGLQFLFEYFSETQRNKGNFPGRFSGRQFSNSRSEMNVSTLELGDSALYLCASQKWTGGNLNTEAFFGQGTRLTVV.

The V and J genes are TRBV5-6 and TRBJ2-7; 15 positions agree with TRBD2. V was pared by 5 bases and J by 0 bases, with 3 bases of the junction left unmatched. The CDR3 runs to 16 residues. The germline gives CDR1 SGHDT, CDR2 YYEEEE. This CDR3 reads CASRAGLAGGSYEQYF. CDR3 coding DNA: TGTGCCAGCAGGGCGGGACTAGCGGGGGGCTCCTACGAGCAGTACTTC.

There are a few counts of this clone. This sequence joins TRBV7-9 and TRBJ2-3; 11 bases are a match to TRBD2. The V segment lost 2 bases and the J segment 5 bases; nucleotides outside the gene matches: 6. In germline, CDR1 is SEHNR, CDR2 FQNEAQ (reference sequence). The CDR3 extends over 16 amino acids. The CDR3 region is CASSLIAGGPGDTQYF. CDR3 bases: TGTGCCAGCAGCTTAATAGCGGGAGGGCCCGGAGATACGCAGTATTTT.

This clone was counted once. V is TRBV27 and J is TRBJ1-1, with 9 bases identical to TRBD1. Unmatched junction bases numbered 14, after V lost 5 bases and J lost 1 base. Germline lookup yields CDR1 MNHEY and CDR2 SMNVEV (reference sequence). The CDR3 is made up of 18 amino acids. The CDR3 spells CASSVGTGPTYTNTEAFF. In DNA form, the CDR3 reads TGTGCCAGCAGTGTAGGGACAGGGCCCACTTATACGAACACTGAAGCTTTCTTT.

A few counts support this clone. This sequence joins TRBV4-1 and TRBJ1-3; D perhaps matches TRBD1 (5 bases). Germline CDR1 is MGHRA and CDR2 is YSYEKL. The V end lost 4 bases, the J end lost 4 bases, and 17 bases lay between the germline ends. The CDR3 consists of 16 residues. The CDR3 nucleotides are TGCGCCAGCAGCCCGCACGGCCGGGGACTCGGAAACACCATATATTTT. Amino acid sequence: CASSPHGRGLGNTIYF.

The rearrangement joins TRBV5-1 to TRBJ2-7; D unresolved. The CDR3 is 11 amino acids. Between the trimmed V and J ends, which lost 3 bases and 4 bases, there was a span of 5 bases. Germline lookup yields CDR1 SGHRS and CDR2 YFSETQ. The CDR3 DNA follows: TGCGCCAGCAGCTCAGATTACGAGCAGTACTTC. This sequence encodes CASSSDYEQYF.

This chain joins TRBV4-2 and TRBJ1-4, with TRBD1 as a possible D gene (5 bases). The V gene's germline CDR1 is LGHNA and CDR2 YNFKEQ. The V and J ends lost 0 bases and 3 bases respectively, with 11 bases between them. The CDR3 sequence is 16 residues long. The CDR3: CASSQEGQGANEKLFF. CDR3 DNA: TGTGCCAGCAGCCAAGAGGGCCAGGGCGCTAATGAAAAACTGTTTTTT.

CDR3 region: CASSVSGGGTEAFF. The CDR3, as DNA: TGTGCCAGCAGCGTATCAGGGGGAGGCACTGAAGCTTTCTTT. The chain combines TRBV9 with TRBJ1-1, with 7 bases lining up with TRBD1. V lost 1 base, J lost 4 bases, and 4 bases stayed unmatched. Germline lookup yields CDR1 SGDLS and CDR2 YYNGEE. The CDR3 spans 14 residues.

The chain is built from TRBV7-3 and TRBJ2-2; TRBD1 aligns across 7 bases. With V trimmed by 5 bases and J by 6 bases, 9 bases remained unmatched. The CDR3 totals 15 residues. CDR1 and CDR2 (germline): SGHTA, FQGTGA. CDR3 amino acids: CASSRQGREAGELFF. CDR3 DNA: TGTGCCAGCAGCCGACAGGGAAGAGAAGCCGGGGAGCTGTTTTTT.

The V gene is TRBV5-1, the J gene TRBJ2-7, with 8 nucleotides matching TRBD1. The CDR3 is 14 residues long. Per germline, CDR1 SGHRS and CDR2 YFSETQ. After removal of 7 bases from V and 5 bases from J, the junction contained 11 bases not matched to a gene. CDR3 bases: TGCGCCAGCGGGAGTAACAGGGGGGTCGACGAGCAGTACTTC. Translating gives CASGSNRGVDEQYF.

This chain joins TRBV5-4 and TRBJ1-1; possibly TRBD1 for D (5 bases). The length of the CDR3 is 14 residues. Germline CDR1 SGHNT, CDR2 YYREEE (reference sequence). V lost 4 bases and J 1 base, leaving 11 bases between the germline ends. For the CDR3, the DNA is TGTGCCAGCAGCATGACAGTAAAGAACACTGAAGCTTTCTTT. It translates to CASSMTVKNTEAFF.

This rearrangement joins TRBV7-9 to TRBJ1-2, with D perhaps matching TRBD1 (6 bases). Trimming took off 0 bases at V and 3 bases at J, with 8 bases between the two ends. Germline-derived CDR1 and CDR2 are SEHNR and FQNEAQ (reference sequence). The CDR3 covers 14 residues. CDR3 region: CASSLAQGHYGYTF. CDR3 nucleotides: TGTGCCAGCAGCTTAGCGCAGGGGCACTATGGCTACACCTTC.

The chain joins TRBV3-1 (or the pseudogene TRBV3-2) to TRBJ1-2, with D unresolved. CDR3 size: 11 residues. V was shortened by 1 base and J by 12 bases, with 9 bases between the two germline ends. Germline CDR1 LGHDT, CDR2 YNNKEL (reference sequence). The CDR3 coding sequence is TGTGCCAGCAGCCAAGGGCGAGGGCACACCTTC. Amino acids: CASSQGRGHTF.

The chain recombines TRBV4-2 with TRBJ2-3, with 8 bases identical to TRBD1. Germline loops: CDR1 LGHNA, CDR2 YNFKEQ. With V trimmed by 4 bases and J by 0 bases, 6 bases remained unmatched. This CDR3 has 16 residues. The CDR3 sequence is CASSPWGQASTDTQYF. The CDR3, as DNA: TGTGCCAGCAGCCCGTGGGGACAGGCCAGCACAGATACGCAGTATTTT.

This rearrangement joins TRBV19 to TRBJ1-5, with TRBD1 matching 7 bases. Germline V gene lookup returns CDR1 LNHDA and CDR2 SQIVND (reference sequence). This CDR3 has 14 amino acids. With V trimmed by 3 bases and J by 8 bases, 7 bases remained unmatched. The CDR3 region has the DNA TGTGCCAGTAGTATCAGAGGGGGCGGGGAGCCCCAGCATTTT. As protein: CASSIRGGGEPQHF.

J is TRBJ1-3 and V is TRBV6-2 or TRBV6-3, with D possibly TRBD1 on 6 matching bases. There are 16 residues in the CDR3. V lost 4 bases to trimming and J lost 0 bases, with 13 bases between them. Per germline, CDR1 MNHEY and CDR2 SVGEGT. The CDR3 sequence is CASSSGQTSSGNTIYF. CDR3 DNA: TGTGCCAGCAGTTCCGGACAGACAAGCTCTGGAAACACCATATATTTT.

The CDR3 DNA follows: TGCGCCAGCAGCCCCAACGTGCTCAGCTCCTACAATGAGCAGTTCTTC. Translated, it gives CASSPNVLSSYNEQFF. This sequence joins TRBV4-1 and TRBJ2-1, with D unresolved. The CDR3 spans 16 residues. In germline, CDR1 is MGHRA, CDR2 YSYEKL. The ends were cut back, 4 bases at V and 0 bases at J, with 13 bases in the middle.

This chain joins TRBV7-6 and TRBJ2-5, with D possibly matching TRBD2 (6 bases). Trimming pared 4 bases from V and 3 bases from J, leaving 24 bases between. The CDR3 spans 18 residues. Germline-derived CDR1 and CDR2 are SGHVS and FNYEAQ. CDR3 sequence (DNA): TGTGCCAGCAGCTCCCACCCGTCGGGAGACAGATTGAAAGAGACCCAGTACTTC. Translating gives CASSSHPSGDRLKETQYF.

The chain employs TRBV6-5 and TRBJ1-3; 9 positions agree with TRBD1. The CDR3 is made up of 12 amino acids. Germline V CDR1 and CDR2: MNHEY, SVGAGI. Losses at the gene ends were 7 bases for V and 8 bases for J; bases not matched to a gene: 3. CDR3 protein: CASKGQGYTIYF. CDR3 DNA: TGTGCCAGCAAGGGACAGGGCTACACCATATATTTT.

The chain couples TRBV12-5 to TRBJ2-3, with D unclear. Trimming cost V 3 bases and J 2 bases, with 9 bases left between them. Germline V gene data show CDR1 as LGHNT and CDR2 as FRNRAP. The CDR3 length is 14 residues. The CDR3 sequence is CASGFNELTDTQYF. The CDR3, as DNA: TGTGCTAGTGGTTTCAATGAACTCACAGATACGCAGTATTTT.

V gene TRBV19 combines with J gene TRBJ2-7; no definite D call. Trimming cost V 7 bases and J 2 bases, with 9 bases left between them. The CDR3 consists of 12 residues. Germline V gene data show CDR1 as LNHDA and CDR2 as SQIVND (reference sequence). The CDR3 sequence: CASTNSPYEQYF. The CDR3 nucleotides read TGTGCCAGTACAAATTCCCCCTACGAGCAGTACTTC.

CDR3 nucleotide sequence: TGCGCCAGCAGCCCGGATACAGTACAGGGCGCGGCGTATGGCTACACCTTC. This translates into CASSPDTVQGAAYGYTF. This chain connects TRBV5-1 to TRBJ1-2, with D perhaps matching TRBD1 (6 bases). The CDR3 contains 17 residues. Trimming left V 4 bases short and J 5 bases short, with 24 bases between. Germline loops: CDR1 SGHRS, CDR2 YFSETQ.